These 7 T cell receptor beta chains were all obtained from the same sample, sequenced in a study of shared clonotypes between healthy human individuals. Generated by immunoSEQ multiplex PCR, the TCRdb table keeps only in-frame clones and is missing some. The table includes approximately 500,000 clones, more than 65% detected once. The sequenced sample was PBMCs. The receptors shown here come from a woman aged 40 to 55 in good health. Some clones in this sample may be carry-over from other donors' samples.

The CDR3 DNA is TGTGCCAGCAGTAAGGACAGGGACAACACCGGGGAGCTGTTTTTT. Its protein product is CASSKDRDNTGELFF. This chain joins TRBV6-6 and TRBJ2-2, with 8 nucleotides matching TRBD1. Unmatched junction bases numbered 4, after V lost 5 bases and J lost 2 bases. Germline CDR1 is MNHNY and CDR2 is SVGAGI (reference sequence). This CDR3 spans 15 amino acids.

In its sample, this clone was seen a few times. V and J are TRBV2 and TRBJ2-5; D possibly corresponds to TRBD2 (5 bases). This CDR3 region has 12 residues. The V and J ends lost 4 bases and 5 bases respectively, with 8 bases between them. In germline, CDR1 is SNHLY, CDR2 FYNNEI. CDR3 amino acids: CASSVIAETQYF. CDR3 nucleotides: TGTGCCAGCAGTGTGATAGCGGAGACCCAGTACTTC.

The V and J genes are TRBV28 and TRBJ2-7; TRBD2 is a possible D gene (6 bases). CDR1 and CDR2 from the germline V gene are MDHEN and SYDVKM. The CDR3 is made up of 15 amino acids. Trimming pared 3 bases from V and 7 bases from J, leaving 19 bases between. CDR3 sequence reads: CASSFRGAGSGEQYF. CDR3 bases: TGTGCCAGCAGTTTCCGCGGGGCAGGCTCAGGGGAGCAGTACTTC.

This chain links TRBV6-5 with TRBJ1-4; 7 positions agree with TRBD1. V dropped 8 bases and J dropped 8; count of bases not matched to a gene: 8. Germline-derived CDR1 and CDR2 are MNHEY and SVGAGI. The CDR3 loop spans 13 amino acids. CDR3 region: CASGTGVREKLFF. The CDR3 DNA sequence: TGTGCCAGCGGAACAGGGGTAAGGGAAAAACTGTTTTTT.

The chain is built from TRBV19 and TRBJ1-2; D gene unclear. Germline CDR1 is LNHDA and CDR2 is SQIVND (reference sequence). The CDR3 length is 15 residues. Trimming took 5 bases from V and 3 from J, leaving 16 bases between them. This chain's CDR3 is CASSAGRGGDYGYTF. In DNA, the CDR3 is TGTGCCAGTAGTGCTGGACGAGGTGGCGACTATGGCTACACCTTC.

On this clone itself: A clone one base away is much larger, so this may be a read error. Other DNA sequences in the sample encode the same CDR3. The chain is built from TRBV4-2 and TRBJ2-7; TRBD2 matches 8 bases. The V and J ends lost 0 bases and 5 bases, in that order; junction bases with no gene match: 9. CDR3 size: 16 residues. Germline CDR1 is LGHNA and CDR2 is YNFKEQ. This CDR3 reads CASSQDLGSGRDEQYF. In DNA, the CDR3 is TGTGCCAGCAGCCAAGATTTAGGAAGCGGGAGAGACGAGCAGTACTTC.

The chain couples TRBV9 to TRBJ1-3; no definite D call. Germline V gene data show CDR1 as SGDLS and CDR2 as YYNGEE. The CDR3 consists of 15 residues. Trimming took off 2 bases at V and 0 bases at J, with 9 bases between the two ends. CDR3 in DNA: TGTGCCAGCAGCGTTGGATTCAGCTCTGGAAACACCATATATTTT. It encodes CASSVGFSSGNTIYF.